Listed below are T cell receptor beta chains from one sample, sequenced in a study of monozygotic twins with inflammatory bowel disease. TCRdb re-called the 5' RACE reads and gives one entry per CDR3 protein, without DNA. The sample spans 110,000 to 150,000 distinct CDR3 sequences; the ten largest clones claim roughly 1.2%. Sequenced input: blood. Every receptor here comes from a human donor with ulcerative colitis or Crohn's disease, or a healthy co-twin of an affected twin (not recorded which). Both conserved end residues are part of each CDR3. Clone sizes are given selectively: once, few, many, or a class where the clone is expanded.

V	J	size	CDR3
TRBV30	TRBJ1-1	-	CAWSVGNMNTEAFF
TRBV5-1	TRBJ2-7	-	CASSLGGAGGRSYEQYF
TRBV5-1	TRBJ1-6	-	CASSLVQGPNSPLHF
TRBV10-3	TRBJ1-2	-	CAISETGDGYGYTF
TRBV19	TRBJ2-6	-	CASSIGHSGANVLTF
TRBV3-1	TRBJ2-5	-	CASSLPGLAGAETQYF
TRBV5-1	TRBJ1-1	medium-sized	CASSLNTEAFF
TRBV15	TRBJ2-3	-	CATSRPSGSTDTQYF
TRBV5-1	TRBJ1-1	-	CASGTGGQTEAFF
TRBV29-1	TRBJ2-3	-	CSVWEAASTDTQYF
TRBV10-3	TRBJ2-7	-	CAISGPQNYGQYF
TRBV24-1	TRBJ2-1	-	CATSVGAGPFYNEQFF
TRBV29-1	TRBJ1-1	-	CSVDKRGDTEAFF
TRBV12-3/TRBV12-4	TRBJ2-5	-	CASSSGTDATQYF
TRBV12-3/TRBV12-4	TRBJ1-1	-	CASSEFGGLTEAFF
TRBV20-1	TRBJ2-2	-	CSASSRNTGELFF
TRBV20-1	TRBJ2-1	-	CSARVRGLPSYNEQFF